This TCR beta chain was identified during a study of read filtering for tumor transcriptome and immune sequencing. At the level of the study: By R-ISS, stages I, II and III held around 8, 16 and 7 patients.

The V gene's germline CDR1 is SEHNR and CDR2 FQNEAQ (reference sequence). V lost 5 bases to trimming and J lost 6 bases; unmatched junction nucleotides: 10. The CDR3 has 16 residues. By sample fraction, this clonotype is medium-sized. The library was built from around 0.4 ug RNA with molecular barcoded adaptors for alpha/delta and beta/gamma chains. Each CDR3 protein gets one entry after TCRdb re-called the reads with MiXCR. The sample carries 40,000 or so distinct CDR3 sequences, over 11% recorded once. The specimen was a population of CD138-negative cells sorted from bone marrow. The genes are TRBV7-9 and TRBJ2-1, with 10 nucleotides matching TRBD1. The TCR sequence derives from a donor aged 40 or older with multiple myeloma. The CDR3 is CASSPRPGQGFNEQFF. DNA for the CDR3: TGTGCCAGCAGCCCACGACCGGGACAGGGGTTCAATGAGCAGTTCTTC.